The present entry profiles one T cell receptor (beta chain) with its context. Antigen: not known. Germline values: CDR1 SQVTM, CDR2 ANQGSEA. The CDR3 contains 13 residues. V was clipped by 3 bases and J by 6 bases, with 14 bases between them. The sample originates from a study of post-analysis software for immune sequencing data. Study summary: The disease courses covered relapsing-remitting, secondary progressive and progressive-relapsing multiple sclerosis.

The study, taken as a whole, reports: Multiple sclerosis patients had significantly lower normalized Chao1 diversity than controls. Roughly 5 TRBV segments occurring more often in patients than controls included TRBV5-6, TRBV5-1 and TRBV20-1. Same-batch samples co-clustered strongly by F measure.

Every TCR beta cDNA library bore unique molecular identifiers. TCRdb reprocessed the PCR reads with MiXCR, giving one entry per CDR3 protein. The table includes about 570,000 distinct CDR3 sequences, less than 40% detected once. J is TRBJ1-1 and V is TRBV29-1; D is unclear. The sequence came from a girl aged 2-17 years with multiple sclerosis. Sequencing was done on a sample of blood. The CDR3 coding sequence is TGCAGCGTTGACAGAACGTCCCTCTCTGAAGCTTTCTTT. The encoded protein is CSVDRTSLSEAFF.